One and the same sample provided the 19 T cell receptor beta chains below, sequenced in a study of shared T cell receptors in the human thymus. The protocol was immunoSEQ multiplex PCR, while the TCRdb copy is restricted to in-frame clones and leaves out a portion. The repertoire includes approximately 580,000 clones, roughly 74% of them detected once, and roughly 0.013% sits in the top ten. These data were likewise used in another study, on human thymus T cells.

Sequenced input: thymocytes. These receptors were taken from a boy under three years old with a congenital heart defect.

In its sample, this clone was seen a few times. The V gene is TRBV29-1, the J gene TRBJ2-7, with D perhaps TRBD1 (6 bases). Between the trimmed V and J ends, which lost 7 bases and 2 bases, there was a span of 15 bases. The CDR3 is 13 amino acids. Germline V gene sequence: CDR1 SQVTM, CDR2 ANQGSEA. The CDR3 region has the DNA TGCAGCGCCTTGACAGGCCGCCCCTACGAGCAGTACTTC. Translation gives CSALTGRPYEQYF.

V usage is TRBV27 and J usage is TRBJ2-1; 13 nucleotides align to TRBD2. V lost 0 bases and J lost 0; bases outside the gene matches: 8. Germline V lookup: CDR1 MNHEY, CDR2 SMNVEV (reference sequence). The CDR3 spans 20 residues. The CDR3 reads CASSLSLGLAGASSYNEQFF. The CDR3 DNA sequence: TGTGCCAGCAGTTTATCGCTCGGACTAGCGGGGGCTAGCTCCTACAATGAGCAGTTCTTC.

This chain links TRBV27 with TRBJ2-7, with a possible D match to TRBD2 (5 bases). CDR1 and CDR2 from the germline V gene are MNHEY and SMNVEV (reference sequence). V was pared by 6 bases and J by 7 bases, with 16 bases between. The CDR3 loop spans 13 amino acids. The CDR3 here is CASSQSLRGEQYF. As DNA, the CDR3 is TGTGCCAGCAGCCAATCTCTCCGGGGAGAGCAGTACTTC.

The chain recombines TRBV10-3 with TRBJ2-7, with TRBD1 matching 11 bases. The CDR3 totals 14 residues. Germline-derived CDR1 and CDR2 are ENHRY and SYGVKD. After removal of 6 bases from V and 7 bases from J, the junction contained 8 bases not matched to a gene. In nucleotides, the CDR3 is TGTGCCATCAGGGGTCCGGGACAGGGGGGAGAGCAGTACTTC. Translating it yields CAIRGPGQGGEQYF.

The chain combines TRBV6-1 with TRBJ2-3; 16 bases line up with TRBD2. CDR3 length equals 20 residues. The germline V gene has CDR1 MNHNS and CDR2 SASEGT. V shed 1 base, J shed 3 bases, and the junction held 10 bases outside the gene matches. The CDR3: CASSEEGLAGGAYWTDTQYF. The CDR3 nucleotides are TGTGCCAGCAGTGAAGAGGGACTAGCGGGAGGGGCCTATTGGACAGATACGCAGTATTTT.

The J gene is TRBJ2-7, the V gene TRBV4-1, with D possibly TRBD1 on 5 matching bases. V lost 4 bases, J lost 0 bases, and 13 bases lay in between. The CDR3 loop spans 15 amino acids. The germline gives CDR1 MGHRA, CDR2 YSYEKL. The CDR3 nucleotides read TGCGCCAGCAGCCCAACCTACAGGTACTCCTACGAGCAGTACTTC. This translates into CASSPTYRYSYEQYF.

This sequence joins TRBV6-6 and TRBJ2-7, with 7 bases that match TRBD1. The CDR3 runs to 16 residues. Germline CDR1 reads MNHNY; CDR2 reads SVGAGI (reference sequence). V was pared by 5 bases and J by 0 bases, with 10 bases of the junction left unmatched. The CDR3 DNA sequence: TGTGCCAGCAGTGCCGAGCGTTGGGACAGCTCCTACGAGCAGTACTTC. This codes for CASSAERWDSSYEQYF.

Only one count was recorded for this clone. V usage is TRBV30 and J usage is TRBJ2-5, with 7 positions matching TRBD1. This CDR3 comprises 18 residues. Germline loops: CDR1 GTSNPN, CDR2 SVGIG (reference sequence). Germline trimming cut 3 bases from V and 1 base from J; bases unmatched to any gene: 17. This CDR3 is CAWRKPFLFRDSQETQYF. CDR3 nucleotides: TGTGCCTGGAGGAAACCCTTCCTCTTCCGGGACAGCCAAGAGACCCAGTACTTC.

The chain employs TRBV5-6 and TRBJ2-7; 8 bases are a match to TRBD2. V dropped 2 bases and J dropped 4; count of bases not matched to a gene: 5. The CDR3 is 14 residues long. Looked up from germline, CDR1 is SGHDT and CDR2 is YYEEEE. CDR3 in amino acids: CASSLSSGRYEQYF. The CDR3, as DNA: TGTGCCAGCAGCTTATCCAGCGGGAGATACGAGCAGTACTTC.

The table lists this clone with a few counts. This sequence joins TRBV25-1 and TRBJ2-5; D gene unclear. The CDR3 contains 15 residues. CDR1 and CDR2 from the germline V gene are MGHDK and SYGVNS. V shed 4 bases and J shed 1 base, with 13 bases lying between them. The CDR3: CASSALTGFQETQYF. The CDR3 DNA follows: TGTGCCAGCAGTGCCCTAACCGGGTTCCAAGAGACCCAGTACTTC.

This clone has only one observation. The CDR3 sequence is CASSQDGNSWDEQYF. The CDR3 nucleotides read TGTGCCAGCAGCCAAGACGGGAACAGTTGGGACGAGCAGTACTTC. The rearrangement links TRBV14 to TRBJ2-7, with D possibly being TRBD2 (5 bases). The ends were cut back, 0 bases at V and 5 bases at J, with 14 bases in the middle. The CDR3 has 15 amino acids. Germline values: CDR1 SGHDN, CDR2 FVKESK. The complete variable domain, with remaining parts taken from reference TRBV14 and TRBJ2-7, reads EAGVTQFPSHSVIEKGQTVTLRCDPISGHDNLYWYRRVMGKEIKFLLHFVKESKQDESGMPNNRFLAERTGGTYSTLKVQPAELEDSGVYFCASSQDGNSWDEQYFGPGTRLTVT.

This chain connects TRBV30 to TRBJ2-7, with TRBD2 identical over 8 bases. V trimming: 2 bases; J trimming: 3 bases; junction bases outside the gene matches: 6. Germline V CDR1 and CDR2: GTSNPN, SVGIG (reference sequence). CDR3 length: 14 residues. CDR3 region: CAWSSSGMLYEQYF. The CDR3 nucleotides are TGTGCCTGGAGTAGTAGCGGGATGCTCTACGAGCAGTACTTC.

This clone was seen a few times. The V and J genes are TRBV4-2 and TRBJ2-4, with TRBD2 matching over 7 bases. The CDR3 is 18 amino acids. V lost 0 bases to trimming and J lost 2 bases; unmatched junction nucleotides: 10. Germline values: CDR1 LGHNA, CDR2 YNFKEQ. The CDR3 region is CASSQDWGGGESKNIQYF. The CDR3 DNA sequence: TGTGCCAGCAGCCAAGATTGGGGGGGAGGAGAATCCAAAAACATTCAGTACTTC.

The chain carries TRBV2 and TRBJ1-5; tentative D call: TRBD1 (5 bases). Per the germline V gene, CDR1 is SNHLY and CDR2 is FYNNEI. Trimming took off 7 bases at V and 1 base at J, with 11 bases between the two ends. The CDR3 loop spans 14 amino acids. DNA of the CDR3: TGTGCCAGCACTGTGGGGGGAAGCAATCAGCCCCAGCATTTT. Translating gives CASTVGGSNQPQHF.

This chain joins TRBV4-3 and TRBJ2-2; TRBD2 is a possible D gene (6 bases). Germline V gene sequence: CDR1 LGHNA, CDR2 YSLEER. V dropped 1 base and J dropped 0 bases, with 12 bases sitting between them. CDR3 size: 17 residues. The CDR3 region has the DNA TGCGCCAGCAGCCAAGGGCTAGCGTACACGAACACCGGGGAGCTGTTTTTT. Amino acids: CASSQGLAYTNTGELFF.

CDR3 nucleotides: TGCGCCAGCAGCCAAGATCCCCATTACAGCTACAATGAGCAGTTCTTC. This codes for CASSQDPHYSYNEQFF. The V call is TRBV4-3, the J call TRBJ2-1, with D unclear. Germline values: CDR1 LGHNA, CDR2 YSLEER. The length of the CDR3 is 16 residues. Trimming left V 0 bases short and J 3 bases short, with 12 bases between.

The chain joins TRBV19 to TRBJ1-2; TRBD1 matches 7 bases. The V gene end was trimmed by 7 bases and the J gene end by 4 bases; junction bases not matched to a gene: 3. The CDR3 contains 12 residues. CDR1 LNHDA and CDR2 SQIVND come from the germline V gene (reference sequence). The CDR3 spells CASKGQSYGYTF. CDR3 in DNA: TGTGCCAGTAAGGGACAGTCCTATGGCTACACCTTC.

The rearrangement links TRBV7-9 to TRBJ1-1; D gene ambiguous. Per germline, CDR1 SEHNR and CDR2 FQNEAQ (reference sequence). The CDR3 extends over 14 amino acids. Between the trimmed V and J ends, which lost 3 bases and 5 bases, there was a span of 13 bases. CDR3 protein: CASSFLKGDTEAFF. In DNA, the CDR3 is TGTGCCAGCAGCTTTTTGAAGGGAGATACTGAAGCTTTCTTT.

V and J are TRBV5-6 and TRBJ2-1; D remains unclear. Trimming stripped 2 bases from V and 7 bases from J, with 4 bases between. The CDR3 runs 11 residues. CDR1 and CDR2 from the germline V gene are SGHDT and YYEEEE. The CDR3 nucleotides are TGTGCCAGCAGCTTTGAGAATGAGCAGTTCTTC. Protein product: CASSFENEQFF.